This T cell receptor (beta chain) was retrieved from a study of T cell responses to AZD1222 COVID-19 vaccine. Sequencing was performed with immunoSEQ multiplex PCR; in TCRdb, only in-frame clones are kept and a portion is missing. The sample includes 150,000 to 200,000 clones, about 91% of them seen just once. With regard to this clone: Its antigen remains unknown.

Trimming took off 4 bases at V and 0 bases at J, with 13 bases between the two ends. The CDR3 length is 16 residues. Germline V gene data show CDR1 as KGHSH and CDR2 as LQKENI. Findings and limits, study-wide: With dominance at 160-218 and 743-854, vaccine-associated CD4 TCRs spanned spike. The sample set comprised mostly white British donors with more females, and clonal diversity was possibly underestimated. Unmutated regions of variants are reportedly targeted by nearly half of spike-specific TCRs.

The receptor was derived from an adult who received the AZD1222 COVID-19 vaccine. J is TRBJ1-3 and V is TRBV18; no firm D call. Sequencing used peripheral blood, obtained 28 days after the second AZD1222 dose. CDR3 amino acids: CASSQNTADSGNTIYF. DNA for the CDR3: TGTGCCAGCTCACAAAATACGGCTGACTCTGGAAACACCATATATTTT.